Listed below are T cell receptor beta chains from one sample, sequenced in a study of regulatory T cells in long-lasting Graves disease. TCRdb re-analysed the multiplex PCR reads in MiXCR, keeping a single row per CDR3 protein. This table holds 500,000 or so distinct CDR3 sequences, about 15% found once. The data also belong to a second study, concerning T cells in Graves' hyperthyroidism and ophthalmopathy.

The material sequenced was peripheral blood mononuclear cells (PBMCs), taken at new diagnosis, from a patient treated with antithyroid drugs. Receptors were obtained from a woman in her fifties or sixties with Graves disease. Both conserved end residues are part of each CDR3. The D gene is left open where the match is weak. A clone size is listed for some rows: how often the clone was seen (once, few, many), or a class if it is expanded.

abundance	d_gene	v_gene	j_gene	CDR3nt	CDR3aa
NA	NA	TRBV7-3	TRBJ2-5	TGTGCCAGCAGCTTAACGACGGGGCAAGAGACCCAGTACTTC	CASSLTTGQETQYF
many	NA	TRBV28	TRBJ2-5	TGTGCCAGCACCCTGAGGGAGACCCAGTACTTC	CASTLRETQYF
many	NA	TRBV5-4	TRBJ2-1	TGTGCCAGCAGCTCCGGGTCGGCTGGGGATGAGCAGTTCTTC	CASSSGSAGDEQFF
many	NA	TRBV18	TRBJ1-5	TGTGCCAGCTCACCACCTGGGGGGGAGCCCCAGCATTTT	CASSPPGGEPQHF
NA	TRBD2	TRBV4-1	TRBJ2-2	TGCGCCAGCAGCCAAGTGGGACTAGCGGGAGGGCGAGTCAGTACCGGGGAGCTGTTTTTT	CASSQVGLAGGRVSTGELFF
many	TRBD2	TRBV3-1	TRBJ2-7	TGTGCCAGCAGCCAAGACCTAGCGGGATGGGGCGAGCAGTACTTC	CASSQDLAGWGEQYF
NA	TRBD1	TRBV5-1	TRBJ2-1	TGCGCCAGCAGCTGGGGACAGGACGAGAATGAGCAGTTCTTC	CASSWGQDENEQFF
many	NA	TRBV6-1	TRBJ2-2	TGTGCCAGCAGTCAGGGAGGTGGAAACACCGGGGAGCTGTTTTTT	CASSQGGGNTGELFF
many	NA	TRBV12-3/TRBV12-4	TRBJ1-3	TGTGCCAGCCACCATGGGCCCACCTTCTCTGGAAACACCATATATTTT	CASHHGPTFSGNTIYF
many	NA	TRBV6-1	TRBJ1-5	TGTGCCAGCAGTAAGGGACTGACCAATCAGCCCCAGCATTTT	CASSKGLTNQPQHF
many	TRBD2	TRBV7-6	TRBJ2-7	TGTGCCAGCAGCTTACTCGCTAGCGGCCACGAGCAGTACTTC	CASSLLASGHEQYF
many	TRBD1	TRBV18	TRBJ2-7	TGTGCCAGCAGCCCAACAGGGGGTCGGTACGAGCAGTACTTC	CASSPTGGRYEQYF
few	NA	TRBV18	TRBJ2-1	TGTGCCAGCTCACCACTTCTAGAGGGGGGGTTTTCCTACAATGAGCAGTTCTTC	CASSPLLEGGFSYNEQFF
few	NA	TRBV20-1	TRBJ2-5	TGCAGTGCTAGAGTTATTGGGGGAAAACAAGAGACCCAGTACTTC	CSARVIGGKQETQYF
NA	NA	TRBV25-1	TRBJ2-2	TGTGCCAGCAGTGCCCCAGGGGTGGACGGGGAGCTGTTTTTT	CASSAPGVDGELFF
many	TRBD2	TRBV9	TRBJ2-7	TGTGCCAGCAGCGCTGGACTAGCGGGAGGCCCACGCTCCTACGAGCAGTACTTC	CASSAGLAGGPRSYEQYF
many	NA	TRBV18	TRBJ2-7	TGTGCCAGCTCACCGGGCACTCTCGAGCGCTACTACGAGCAGTACTTC	CASSPGTLERYYEQYF
many	TRBD2	TRBV29-1	TRBJ2-1	TGCAGCGTACCTAAGCGGGAGGGCCCTGGTGAGCAGTTCTTC	CSVPKREGPGEQFF